The clone carrying this T cell receptor (beta chain) occurred many times. The data are from a study of shared clonotypes between healthy human individuals. Clones were sequenced by immunoSEQ multiplex PCR, and TCRdb holds only the in-frame ones, with some missing. This sample has fewer than 850,000 clones, with about three quarters found just once. Trimming shortened V by 6 bases and J by 0 bases, and 8 bases separated the two germline ends. The CDR3 length is 13 residues. The V gene's germline CDR1 is SEHNR and CDR2 FQNEAQ (reference sequence). The origin of this receptor is a woman between 25 and 40 years old in good health. Source material: memory CD4+ T cells sorted from blood. Subset noted: CD45RA-negative fraction. The gene calls are TRBV7-9 and TRBJ1-1; D remains unclear. In nucleotides, the CDR3 is TGTGCCAGCAGTCGCGAGATGAACACTGAAGCTTTCTTT. Protein sequence: CASSREMNTEAFF.